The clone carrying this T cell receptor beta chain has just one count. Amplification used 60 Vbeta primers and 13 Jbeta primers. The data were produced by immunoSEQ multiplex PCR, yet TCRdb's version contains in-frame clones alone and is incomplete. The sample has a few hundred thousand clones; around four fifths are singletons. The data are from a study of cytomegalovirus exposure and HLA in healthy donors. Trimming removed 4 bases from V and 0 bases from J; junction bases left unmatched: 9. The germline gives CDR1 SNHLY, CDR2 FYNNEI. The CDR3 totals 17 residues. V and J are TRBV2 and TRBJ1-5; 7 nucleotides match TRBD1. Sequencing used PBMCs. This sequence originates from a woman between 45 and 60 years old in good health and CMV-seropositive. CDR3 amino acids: CASSGNRDRHSNQPQHF. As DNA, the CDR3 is TGTGCCAGCAGTGGAAACCGGGACAGACATAGCAATCAGCCCCAGCATTTT.